The rows below give T cell receptor beta chains drawn from one sample of a study of blood T cell repertoires in COVID-19. The repertoire was sequenced with immunoSEQ multiplex PCR; TCRdb's copy has only in-frame clones and lacks some. The data hold 150,000 to 200,000 clones, with approximately 80% observed a single time. Material for sequencing was peripheral blood. These receptors came from a woman of 80 years or more with COVID-19, enrolled during active disease. Both conserved end residues are trimmed from each CDR3. The D gene is left open where the match is weak. Clone size, where shown, is once, few, many, or a class for clones that have expanded.

TRBV6-5 | - | - | ASRTTGFGGYT
TRBV14 | - | few | ASSPGGPYYGYT
TRBV28 | TRBD1 | - | ASSLDRGRINSPLH
TRBV29-1 | TRBD1 | - | SVTGTGREKLF
TRBV7-2 | - | - | ASSLGIGGGGTDTQY
TRBV27 | TRBD1 | once | ASNLLPGQSNTEAF
TRBV28 | TRBD1 | - | ASSSGTENYGYT
TRBV18 | - | few | ASSPQQGSAAT
TRBV28 | TRBD2 | - | ASSSLAGQY
TRBV19 | - | - | ASSIVGQGLTDTQY
TRBV27 | - | - | ASRLGLGVTDTQY
TRBV27 | - | - | ASGRQYMNTEAF
TRBV7-8 | - | once | ASSLESGGQETQY
TRBV29-1 | TRBD2 | - | SVEGSSGNPYEQY
TRBV19 | TRBD2 | - | ASSRGSGGYNEQF
TRBV6-5 | TRBD1 | - | ATLGTGGYEQY
TRBV2 | - | few | ASSEELMNTEAF
TRBV28 | TRBD1 | once | ASSFSLDSQGRQPQETQY
TRBV5-4 | TRBD1 | - | ASSLIYGTGGSGELF
TRBV9 | - | once | ASSVGPGTTDTQY
TRBV29-1 | TRBD1 | - | SGTGGRTETQY
TRBV7-9 | - | - | ASSLYDRRRIYEQY
TRBV7-9 | - | once | ASSSIAGSEQY
TRBV20-1 | TRBD2 | - | SASWSGSHQETQY
TRBV18 | - | - | ASSPPGSLYEQY
TRBV7-6 | - | - | ASSFSAGANEKLF
TRBV5-4 | TRBD2 | once | ASSPPGLAGGDAHEQY
TRBV3-1/TRBV3-2 | TRBD1 | once | ASSPKPRGRRNEQF
TRBV4-1 | - | once | ASSQAPEDRQY
TRBV4-1 | TRBD1 | - | ASSQVDREREKLF
TRBV5-5 | - | - | ASSLLADSNQPQH
TRBV18 | - | - | ASSPTGGSGAF
TRBV4-3 | - | - | ASSGRSAGADTGELF